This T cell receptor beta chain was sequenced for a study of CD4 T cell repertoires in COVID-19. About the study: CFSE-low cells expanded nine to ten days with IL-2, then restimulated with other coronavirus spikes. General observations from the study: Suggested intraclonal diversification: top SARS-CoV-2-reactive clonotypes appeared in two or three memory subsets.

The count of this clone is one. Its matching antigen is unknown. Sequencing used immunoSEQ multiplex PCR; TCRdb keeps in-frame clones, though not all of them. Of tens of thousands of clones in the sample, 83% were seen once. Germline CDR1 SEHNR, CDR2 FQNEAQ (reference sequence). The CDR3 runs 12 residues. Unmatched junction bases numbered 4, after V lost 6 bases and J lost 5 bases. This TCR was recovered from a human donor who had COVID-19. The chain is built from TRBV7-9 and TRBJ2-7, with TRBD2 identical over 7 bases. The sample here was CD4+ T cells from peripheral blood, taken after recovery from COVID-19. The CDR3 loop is CASSMGGNEQYF. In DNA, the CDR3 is TGTGCCAGCAGTATGGGGGGGAACGAGCAGTACTTC.